Each of the 21 T cell receptor beta chains below was sequenced from the same sample in a study of T cells in Graves' hyperthyroidism and ophthalmopathy. RNA transcripts gave rise to amplified TCR beta CDR3 regions. TCR CDR3 underwent first-round RT-PCR with the HTBI primer set. TCRdb used MiXCR to reprocess the multiplex PCR reads, holding one entry per CDR3 protein. The sample records 250,000 to 300,000 distinct CDR3 sequences, more than 12% being singletons. Sequences were obtained from blood. The receptors here all came from a woman aged 40-49 years with Graves' hyperthyroidism that later progressed to Graves' ophthalmopathy.

In this sample, this clonotype turned up many times. V is TRBV7-2 and J is TRBJ1-4; D might be TRBD1 (6 bases). Trimming cost V 5 bases and J 3 bases, with 22 bases left between them. Germline-derived CDR1 and CDR2 are SGHTA and FQGNSA. The CDR3 covers 18 residues. CDR3 loop: CASSPQRTGASANEKLFF. Written as DNA, the CDR3 is TGTGCCAGCAGCCCTCAGCGGACGGGGGCGTCGGCTAATGAAAAACTGTTTTTT.

This clonotype was counted only a few times. The chain couples TRBV4-1 to TRBJ1-4; D is uncertain. The germline V gene encodes CDR1 MGHRA and CDR2 YSYEKL. The CDR3 is 14 amino acids. Trimming cost V 6 bases and J 7 bases, with 15 bases left between them. CDR3 nucleotides: TGCGCCAGCAGAAACCCCGCAACAAGTGAAAAACTGTTTTTT. Translating gives CASRNPATSEKLFF.

This clonotype showed up many times. V usage is TRBV20-1 and J usage is TRBJ1-6; D gene uncertain. Germline lookup yields CDR1 DFQATT and CDR2 SNEGSKA (reference sequence). This CDR3 contains 14 residues. Between the trimmed V and J ends, which lost 5 bases and 2 bases, there was a span of 10 bases. CDR3 DNA: TGCAGTGCTCACCGGGATCCCTATAATTCACCCCTCCACTTT. Residues: CSAHRDPYNSPLHF.

This clonotype was observed at least ten times. The V call is TRBV7-2, the J call TRBJ2-1; 11 nucleotides agree with TRBD2. Germline CDR1 SGHTA, CDR2 FQGNSA. This CDR3 is built from 15 residues. After removal of 6 bases from V and 5 bases from J, the junction contained 6 bases not matched to a gene. CDR3 region: CASSQLAGDNNEQFF. The CDR3 coding sequence is TGTGCCAGCAGTCAACTAGCGGGGGACAACAATGAGCAGTTCTTC.

In this sample, this clonotype turned up many times. V gene TRBV20-1 combines with J gene TRBJ2-5, with TRBD2 matching 10 bases. This CDR3 is built from 13 residues. V lost 6 bases and J lost 4; bases outside the gene matches: 5. Germline CDR1 is DFQATT and CDR2 is SNEGSKA (reference sequence). CDR3 in amino acids: CSANLAGVETQYF. Written as DNA, the CDR3 is TGCAGTGCCAACCTAGCGGGAGTAGAGACCCAGTACTTC.

This clonotype was found a few times. The chain recombines TRBV28 with TRBJ2-7; 11 bases match TRBD2. Per the germline V gene, CDR1 is MDHEN and CDR2 is SYDVKM. The V gene end was trimmed by 5 bases and the J gene end by 6 bases; junction bases not matched to a gene: 9. The CDR3 is 15 residues long. CDR3 sequence reads: CASSREDSGRGEQYF. CDR3 nucleotide sequence: TGTGCCAGCAGTCGGGAGGATAGCGGGAGGGGCGAGCAGTACTTC.

This clonotype was seen ten or more times. The chain joins TRBV11-2 to TRBJ2-7; tentative D call: TRBD1 (6 bases). The V end lost 2 bases, the J end lost 2 bases, and 13 bases lay between the germline ends. Germline lookup yields CDR1 SGHAT and CDR2 FQNNGV. CDR3 size: 15 residues. CDR3 nucleotide sequence: TGTGCCAGCAGCTTACACGGGACACGTACCTACGAGCAGTACTTC. Translated, it gives CASSLHGTRTYEQYF.

In its sample, this clonotype was seen many times. V is TRBV10-3 and J is TRBJ1-1; D might be TRBD1 (5 bases). V lost 4 bases to trimming and J lost 3 bases, with 9 bases between them. Per germline, CDR1 ENHRY and CDR2 SYGVKD. This CDR3 is built from 13 residues. CDR3 sequence reads: CAISGGSDTEAFF. The CDR3 region has the DNA TGTGCCATCAGTGGGGGGAGCGACACTGAAGCTTTCTTT.

This chain joins TRBV7-9 and TRBJ2-7, with 12 bases fitting TRBD2. Germline assignment: CDR1 SEHNR and CDR2 FQNEAQ (reference sequence). V was pared by 5 bases and J by 5 bases, with 13 bases of the junction left unmatched. The CDR3 spans 17 residues. The CDR3 DNA is TGTGCCAGCAGCGCCGGAATCCTAGCGGGAGGGCCCCACGAGCAGTACTTC. Translation gives CASSAGILAGGPHEQYF.

The CDR3 region is CASSRTGHEAFF. As DNA, the CDR3 is TGCGCCAGCAGCCGCACAGGCCATGAAGCTTTCTTT. This chain joins TRBV5-1 and TRBJ1-1; D perhaps matches TRBD1 (5 bases). CDR1 is SGHRS and CDR2 is YFSETQ in the germline V gene. Trimming removed 4 bases at V and 7 bases at J, with 11 bases between. The CDR3 totals 12 residues.

The rearrangement uses TRBV4-1 and TRBJ2-6; D possibly corresponds to TRBD1 (6 bases). This CDR3 is 16 amino acids long. Trimming removed 1 base from V and 2 bases from J, with 9 bases in between. Germline lookup yields CDR1 MGHRA and CDR2 YSYEKL. The CDR3 spells CASSQAHRAGANVLTF. CDR3 nucleotides: TGCGCCAGCAGCCAAGCCCACAGGGCTGGGGCCAACGTCCTGACTTTC.

This clonotype was seen repeatedly, ten times or more. The CDR3 DNA reads TGTGCCAGCAGTCTACCAGGGGAAAATCAGCCCCAGCATTTT. Protein product: CASSLPGENQPQHF. V usage is TRBV28 and J usage is TRBJ1-5; D perhaps matches TRBD1 (6 bases). V was clipped by 5 bases and J by 4 bases, with 12 bases between them. CDR3 size: 14 residues. CDR1 is MDHEN and CDR2 is SYDVKM in the germline V gene.

This clonotype was detected many times. The chain links TRBV20-1 to TRBJ2-1, with D unresolved. Trimming pared 3 bases from V and 8 bases from J, leaving 8 bases between. The germline gives CDR1 DFQATT, CDR2 SNEGSKA (reference sequence). This CDR3 comprises 11 residues. The chain's CDR3 is CSARRRDEQFF. The CDR3 DNA follows: TGCAGTGCTAGGAGACGGGATGAGCAGTTCTTC.

This clonotype was seen many times. The chain uses TRBV12-3 or TRBV12-4 and TRBJ2-2; a possible D gene is TRBD2 (5 bases). V lost 0 bases and J lost 5, with 19 bases in between. The CDR3 consists of 18 residues. The CDR3 loop reads CASSLAQLGSRRTGELFF. CDR3 in DNA: TGTGCCAGCAGTTTAGCGCAGCTTGGGAGCCGGAGGACCGGGGAGCTGTTTTTT.

The chain joins TRBV10-3 to TRBJ1-5; D remains unclear. This CDR3 has 16 residues. V dropped 4 bases and J dropped 7 bases, with 20 bases sitting between them. The germline CDR1 and CDR2 sequences are ENHRY and SYGVKD. DNA for the CDR3: TGTGCCATCAGTGCTGAGGACCGTCGGATTAGGCAGCCCCAGCATTTT. This translates into CAISAEDRRIRQPQHF.

This clonotype was found many times. This chain links TRBV2 with TRBJ2-2; TRBD2 matches at 9 bases. This CDR3 has 17 amino acids. CDR1 and CDR2 from the germline V gene are SNHLY and FYNNEI. The trim removed 4 bases at V and 3 bases at J, leaving 9 bases unmatched. CDR3 sequence (DNA): TGTGCCAGCAGTGTTGATAGCGGGAGCGCGGACACCGGGGAGCTGTTTTTT. As protein: CASSVDSGSADTGELFF.

This clonotype was picked up many times. This sequence joins TRBV6-1 and TRBJ1-1; D remains unclear. The CDR3 has 13 amino acids. V was pared by 7 bases and J by 1 base, with 10 bases between. Germline CDR1 reads MNHNS; CDR2 reads SASEGT. CDR3 protein: CASKVQPNTEAFF. The CDR3 bases are TGTGCCAGCAAGGTTCAGCCGAACACTGAAGCTTTCTTT.

This chain uses TRBV9 with TRBJ1-6, with TRBD1 matching 11 bases. The ends lost 4 bases at V and 9 bases at J; junction bases unmatched: 6. Germline V gene data show CDR1 as SGDLS and CDR2 as YYNGEE. CDR3 length equals 15 residues. The CDR3 nucleotides are TGTGCCAGCAGCTTGCGGGACAGGGGGGGTTCACCCCTCCACTTT. This gives the protein CASSLRDRGGSPLHF.

This clonotype has at least ten counts. The V and J genes are TRBV6-1 and TRBJ1-5; a possible D gene is TRBD1 (5 bases). The CDR3 consists of 13 residues. Between the trimmed V and J ends, which lost 6 bases and 1 base, there was a span of 7 bases. CDR1 MNHNS and CDR2 SASEGT come from the germline V gene. CDR3 sequence: CASRGGSNQPQHF. DNA of the CDR3: TGTGCCAGCAGGGGGGGGAGCAATCAGCCCCAGCATTTT.

At least ten counts were recorded for this clonotype. This sequence joins TRBV29-1 and TRBJ1-5; 7 bases fit TRBD1. CDR3 size: 13 residues. V shed 6 bases, J shed 4 bases, and the junction held 6 bases outside the gene matches. CDR1 and CDR2 from the germline V gene are SQVTM and ANQGSEA. CDR3 sequence reads: CSVGGQANQPQHF. The CDR3 bases are TGCAGCGTGGGAGGACAGGCAAATCAGCCCCAGCATTTT.

The table lists this clonotype with many counts. The CDR3 is CSAQNRPGQLGRKTNSPLHF. CDR3 in DNA: TGCAGTGCTCAAAACAGGCCGGGACAGCTAGGAAGAAAGACAAATTCACCCCTCCACTTT. The chain joins TRBV20-1 to TRBJ1-6, with 7 nucleotides matching TRBD1. This CDR3 contains 20 residues. Trimming removed 5 bases from V and 7 bases from J; junction bases left unmatched: 26. Germline CDR1 DFQATT, CDR2 SNEGSKA (reference sequence).